This is a list of T cell receptor beta chains from one sample in a study of blood T cell repertoires in COVID-19. Sequenced by immunoSEQ multiplex PCR; TCRdb stores in-frame clones only, minus some. Counted here are approximately 310,000 clones, roughly 88% occurring once; the ten biggest clones make up roughly 2.3%. The sequenced sample was PBMCs or T cells enriched from blood (not recorded which). The source is a man aged 30-40 years who had recovered from COVID-19. Both conserved end residues are part of each CDR3. A D gene is named only where the DNA matches it firmly.

D	J	V	CDR3
.	TRBJ1-1	TRBV6-5	CASSLTVNTEAFF
TRBD2	TRBJ2-3	TRBV19	CASSMGVAGDTQYF
TRBD2	TRBJ2-3	TRBV11-2	CASSKTSGHGTQYF
TRBD1	TRBJ1-4	TRBV4-2	CASSQGGQTNEKLFF
TRBD1	TRBJ1-2	TRBV4-2	CASSQGQGVNYGYTF
TRBD2	TRBJ2-5	TRBV4-1	CASSQGMTSGGETQYF
TRBD1	TRBJ2-7	TRBV3-1/TRBV3-2	CASSQTGGAPYEQYF
.	TRBJ1-3	TRBV7-9	CASSLVGSGNTIYF
.	TRBJ2-3	TRBV7-9	CASSAADGGTQYF
TRBD1	TRBJ1-2	TRBV10-3	CAISGTGVLGYGYTF
TRBD1	TRBJ2-4	TRBV18	CASSPLISDRQGSHF
TRBD1	TRBJ1-6	TRBV27	CASSSGGQGNSPLHF
.	TRBJ2-7	TRBV12-3/TRBV12-4	CASSLSLGYEQYF
.	TRBJ1-2	TRBV4-1	CASSQDRGNRNGYTF
.	TRBJ1-1	TRBV9	CASSVGSGATNTEAFF
TRBD1	TRBJ2-7	TRBV10-3	CAISSKAGTGPYEQYF
.	TRBJ2-6	TRBV10-3	CASDGGPGANVLTF
TRBD2	TRBJ2-2	TRBV6-4	CATLLGGSGGAGTGELFF
.	TRBJ1-2	TRBV5-4	CASSFVGQTNYGYTF
.	TRBJ1-3	TRBV6-5	CASLSGNTIYF
.	TRBJ1-6	TRBV27	CASSSLKGSSYNSPLHF
.	TRBJ1-5	TRBV7-2	CASSYFNQPQHF
TRBD2	TRBJ2-5	TRBV5-4	CARTWGTSGGALETQYF
TRBD1	TRBJ1-4	TRBV3-1/TRBV3-2	CASSQDEDRVAFATNEKLFF
.	TRBJ1-1	TRBV7-8	CASSLGAARVNTEAFF
.	TRBJ1-3	TRBV18	CASSPQTGAGNTIYF
.	TRBJ1-3	TRBV5-1	CASSFGYSGNTIYF
.	TRBJ1-2	TRBV21-1	CASSNKQGRLGGYTF
.	TRBJ1-5	TRBV19	CASSTEVISNQPQHF
TRBD1	TRBJ1-4	TRBV6-6	CASRVPGQGQGEKLFF
.	TRBJ1-3	TRBV9	CASSALQGQGGNTIYF
.	TRBJ2-1	TRBV7-2	CASRWDNYNEQFF
TRBD2	TRBJ2-1	TRBV19	CASSLAGGTYNEQFF
.	TRBJ1-5	TRBV23-1	CASSPPRGGGRIPDNQPQHF
TRBD1	TRBJ1-4	TRBV10-3	CAISDSTGGQLNEKLFF
.	TRBJ1-2	TRBV18	CASSPNRDYGYTF
.	TRBJ1-5	TRBV11-2	CASSLVGVNQPQHF
.	TRBJ2-1	TRBV7-2	CASSLGGLLYNEQFF
.	TRBJ1-1	TRBV6-5	CASLEYFMNTEAFF
.	TRBJ1-1	TRBV15	CATSEGRTEAFF
.	TRBJ1-1	TRBV27	CASSFDNTMVTEAFF
.	TRBJ2-1	TRBV9	CASSVATLAEQFF
.	TRBJ1-4	TRBV19	CASSSGQITTNEKLFF
.	TRBJ1-1	TRBV19	CASWGRDEAFF
TRBD1	TRBJ1-2	TRBV10-3	CAISETGVYGYTF
TRBD1	TRBJ1-2	TRBV4-3	CASSQDLTGGNGYTF
TRBD1	TRBJ1-1	TRBV19	CASSIGDRNTEAFF
.	TRBJ1-2	TRBV15	CATSRGRQNYGYTF
TRBD1	TRBJ1-1	TRBV19	CASSIDRVKKAFF
.	TRBJ1-1	TRBV5-1	CASSSAGGGTEAFF
TRBD1	TRBJ1-4	TRBV9	CASSVATGARVEKLFF